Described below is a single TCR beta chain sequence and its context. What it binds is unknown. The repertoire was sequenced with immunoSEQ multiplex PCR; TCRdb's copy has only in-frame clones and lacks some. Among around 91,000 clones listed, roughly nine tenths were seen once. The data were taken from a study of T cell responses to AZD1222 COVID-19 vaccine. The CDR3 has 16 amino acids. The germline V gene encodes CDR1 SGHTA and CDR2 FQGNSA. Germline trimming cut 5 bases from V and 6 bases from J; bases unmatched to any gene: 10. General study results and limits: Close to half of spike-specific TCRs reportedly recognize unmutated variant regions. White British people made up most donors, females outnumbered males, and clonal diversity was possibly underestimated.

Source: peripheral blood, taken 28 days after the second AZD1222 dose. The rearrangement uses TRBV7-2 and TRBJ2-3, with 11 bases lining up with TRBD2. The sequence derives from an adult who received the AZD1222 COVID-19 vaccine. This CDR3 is CASSLYSWTSGDTQYF. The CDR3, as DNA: TGTGCCAGCAGCCTGTATTCTTGGACTAGCGGGGATACGCAGTATTTT. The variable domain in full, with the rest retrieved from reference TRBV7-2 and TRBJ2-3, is GAGVSQSPSNKVTEKGKDVELRCDPISGHTALYWYRQSLGQGLEFLIYFQGNSAPDKSGLPSDRFSAERTGGSVSTLTIQRTQQEDSAVYLCASSLYSWTSGDTQYFGPGTRLTVL.